The rows below give T cell receptor beta chains drawn from one sample of a study of cytomegalovirus exposure and HLA in healthy donors. This table comes from immunoSEQ multiplex PCR, and its TCRdb copy is limited to in-frame clones, with some not included. Among roughly 120,000 clones listed, about 80% were seen once. The material sequenced was PBMCs. These receptors all come from a human donor in good health. CDR3s include the opening cysteine and the closing phenylalanine or tryptophan. A D gene is named only where the DNA matches it firmly. Some rows mark clone size as missing; the rest say once, few, many or name a class of expanded clone.

d_call: TRBD1
v_call: TRBV4-2
clone_size: -
j_call: TRBJ1-4
cdr3_aa: CASSLTGKGEKLFF
cdr3_nt: TGTGCCAGCAGCCTGACAGGGAAAGGTGAAAAACTGTTTTTT

d_call: -
v_call: TRBV7-9
clone_size: -
j_call: TRBJ2-1
cdr3_aa: CASSPGGYNEQFF
cdr3_nt: TGTGCCAGCAGCCCCGGAGGATACAATGAGCAGTTCTTC

d_call: TRBD1
v_call: TRBV6-1
clone_size: -
j_call: TRBJ2-7
cdr3_aa: CASSVLPTGTYEQYF
cdr3_nt: TGTGCCAGCAGCGTCCTACCGACAGGGACCTACGAGCAGTACTTC

d_call: TRBD1
v_call: TRBV27
clone_size: -
j_call: TRBJ1-6
cdr3_aa: CASRRVTGDLTPLHF
cdr3_nt: TGTGCCAGCAGGAGGGTGACAGGGGATTTAACACCCCTCCACTTT

d_call: TRBD2
v_call: TRBV7-9
clone_size: -
j_call: TRBJ2-1
cdr3_aa: CASSDRDYGFGNEQFF
cdr3_nt: TGTGCCAGCAGCGACCGGGACTATGGGTTCGGCAATGAGCAGTTCTTC

d_call: TRBD1
v_call: TRBV28
clone_size: -
j_call: TRBJ1-3
cdr3_aa: CASSRDRGSGNTIYF
cdr3_nt: TGTGCCAGCAGTCGGGACAGGGGCTCTGGAAACACCATATATTTT

d_call: -
v_call: TRBV7-9
clone_size: few
j_call: TRBJ1-1
cdr3_aa: CASSFSSEAFF
cdr3_nt: TGTGCCAGCAGCTTTTCTTCTGAAGCTTTCTTT

d_call: -
v_call: TRBV5-6
clone_size: few
j_call: TRBJ1-1
cdr3_aa: CASRPGVLSNTEAFF
cdr3_nt: TGTGCCAGCAGACCAGGGGTCTTATCGAACACTGAAGCTTTCTTT

d_call: -
v_call: TRBV7-2
clone_size: -
j_call: TRBJ1-1
cdr3_aa: CASGGGQNTEAFF
cdr3_nt: TGTGCCAGCGGGGGGGGACAGAACACTGAAGCTTTCTTT

d_call: TRBD1
v_call: TRBV7-8
clone_size: -
j_call: TRBJ1-1
cdr3_aa: CASSLRGQMAEAFF
cdr3_nt: TGTGCCAGCAGCTTAAGGGGGCAGATGGCTGAAGCTTTCTTT

d_call: -
v_call: TRBV5-4
clone_size: -
j_call: TRBJ1-5
cdr3_aa: CASSLWTNQPQHF
cdr3_nt: TGTGCCAGCAGCTTGTGGACAAATCAGCCCCAGCATTTT

d_call: TRBD1
v_call: TRBV10-2
clone_size: -
j_call: TRBJ1-1
cdr3_aa: CASVPGTENTEAFF
cdr3_nt: TGCGCCAGCGTACCCGGGACAGAGAACACTGAAGCTTTCTTT

d_call: TRBD2
v_call: TRBV9
clone_size: -
j_call: TRBJ2-1
cdr3_aa: CASSARLAALNEQFF
cdr3_nt: TGTGCCAGCAGCGCGAGACTAGCGGCACTGAATGAGCAGTTCTTC

d_call: -
v_call: TRBV7-8
clone_size: -
j_call: TRBJ2-3
cdr3_aa: CATPRGGLPDTQYF
cdr3_nt: TGTGCCACCCCAAGGGGGGGCCTCCCAGATACGCAGTATTTT

d_call: -
v_call: TRBV7-9
clone_size: -
j_call: TRBJ1-1
cdr3_aa: CASSFPQGTMNTEAFF
cdr3_nt: TGTGCCAGCAGCTTTCCGCAGGGGACGATGAACACTGAAGCTTTCTTT

d_call: -
v_call: TRBV6-6
clone_size: -
j_call: TRBJ2-7
cdr3_aa: CASSYTFTIQFYEQYF
cdr3_nt: TGTGCCAGCAGTTACACCTTCACAATTCAGTTCTACGAGCAGTACTTC